The TCR beta chain under discussion was sequenced for a study of CD8+CD57+ T cells in acquired aplastic anemia. In this sample, this clonotype turned up a few times. It was patients with CD8+CD57+ cell expansion by flow cytometry who were chosen for sequencing. Germline assignment: CDR1 SGDLS and CDR2 YYNGEE. The CDR3 totals 17 residues. V lost 0 bases and J lost 0, with 13 bases in between. For CDR3 and TCR beta VDJ profiling, genomic DNA was the template used. TCRdb reprocessed the reads with MiXCR, giving one entry per CDR3 protein. The table has hundreds of thousands of distinct CDR3 sequences, more than 25% seen once.

Sequenced: sorted CD4+, CD8+, or CD8+CD57+ T cells (not recorded which) from PBMCs. The TCR sequence derives from a human donor with aplastic anemia. The chain uses TRBV9 and TRBJ1-3, with D possibly TRBD1 on 5 matching bases. The CDR3 nucleotides are TGTGCCAGCAGCGTAGCTACGGGGCGGCACTCTGGAAACACCATATATTTT. As protein: CASSVATGRHSGNTIYF.